This TCR beta chain was found in a study of human T cells and chemical hapten exposure (dated by TCRdb to the early 2020s). Study-wide context: For sensitization, 2% DPC in acetone was applied to a roughly 2 cm by roughly 2 cm area of upper inner arm skin. Throughout the roughly 25-week study period, patients were also given weekly therapeutic DPC doses on the scalp. Patch testing was done on the upper back using Finn chambers containing 0.01% DPC, and results were scored after 6 days according to International Contact Dermatitis Research Group standards. The mostly female patient cohort included alopecia areata with under or over 50% scalp involvement, alopecia totalis and alopecia universalis. Libraries were pooled for sequencing, and variation in per-sample TCR yields was attributed mainly to small differences in library volumes within the pool. Peripheral blood TCR repertoire changes were tracked in vivo in alopecia patients during primary and secondary sensitization to the hapten diphenylcyclopropenone (DPC). Blood was sampled from patients pre-sensitization (week 0) and at 2, 6 and about 24 weeks after DPC sensitization. Blood for TCR sequencing was provided by twenty-nine alopecia patients at one to four time points (pre-sensitization, 2, 6 and 24 weeks).

General study outcomes and caveats: DPC sensitization did not change the number of TCRs with a frequency above 1 in 1000, and there was no evidence of changes in global repertoire structure. Compared with pre-sensitization or healthy control sets, expanded TCRs formed significantly more large CDR3 similarity clusters, which is consistent with antigen-driven responses. The number of PT1 expanded TCRs positively correlated with patch test score, significant at thresholds 8, 16 and 32 but not 4. Repeated subsampling changed both the strength of the expansion versus patch-test correlation and the threshold at which the correlation became significant. Because every patient had alopecia, a presumed autoimmune disease, the patients' immune response might differ from that of healthy individuals.

Sample time point, as interpreted from the label and publication: patch test 1, 2 weeks after DPC sensitization. This specimen's treatment or condition label, interpreted: therapeutic diphenylcyclopropenone sensitization with weekly scalp DPC. At every patch-test visit, the blood draw took place before the patch test was put on. Patients were eligible if aged 18 to 70, diagnosed with alopecia and judged suitable for DPC therapy, and pregnant patients were excluded. Total RNA was extracted from unfractionated whole blood that had been collected in Tempus Blood RNA tubes. In this sample, this clonotype turned up a few times. This receptor's antigen is unknown. The input lacks base qualities; no much larger clone sits a single base away. Including the terminal cysteine and phenylalanine, the CDR3 comprises 15 residues. The read is trimmed to its CDR3 DNA, 45 bases read in frame from base 1. According to the germline V gene (reference sequence), CDR1 reads DFQATT and CDR2 reads SNEGSKA. V is reduced by 6 bases and J by 0 bases, leaving a spacing of 16 bases between them.

The library was obtained by RACE. Data came from a NextSeq 500. During library preparation, unique molecular identifiers were attached to individual cDNA molecules so that TCRs could be counted in a quantitative, reproducible way. Both TCR alpha and TCR beta chains were sequenced from each blood RNA sample. On the authors' methods: The median number of TCRs per sample was some 100,000, ranging from 23,224 to 690,600. The Decombinator software suite was used to annotate the V, J and CDR3 of the TCR reads. To make PS versus PT1 abundance plots, every sample was subsampled to the same number of TCRs (28,000). Expanded TCRs were defined as absent before sensitization and observed at least eight times at the 2-week time point. TCRdb applied fastp at Q25 and MiXCR to the public reads, then kept only in-frame beta chains. When rows share a CDR3 protein, they turn into one entry using the most common DNA and genes. The V and J calls were determined by TCRdb, not by the authors. Across this sample there are about 120,000 distinct CDR3 sequences, with approximately 14% seen only once. The top ten constitute 0.92% of the sample.

The clonotype comes from a man aged 18 to 29 with alopecia areata. Some clones in this sample may be carry-over from other donors' samples. Material: whole blood, obtained in connection with sensitization to the hapten diphenylcyclopropenone (DPC). This chain joins TRBV20-1 to TRBJ2-3, with a tentative D gene TRBD1 over 5 matching bases. The DNA sequence is TGCAGTGCGAGGAAGGCGACAGCGAGCACAGATACGCAGTATTTT. This gives the protein CSARKATASTDTQYF.